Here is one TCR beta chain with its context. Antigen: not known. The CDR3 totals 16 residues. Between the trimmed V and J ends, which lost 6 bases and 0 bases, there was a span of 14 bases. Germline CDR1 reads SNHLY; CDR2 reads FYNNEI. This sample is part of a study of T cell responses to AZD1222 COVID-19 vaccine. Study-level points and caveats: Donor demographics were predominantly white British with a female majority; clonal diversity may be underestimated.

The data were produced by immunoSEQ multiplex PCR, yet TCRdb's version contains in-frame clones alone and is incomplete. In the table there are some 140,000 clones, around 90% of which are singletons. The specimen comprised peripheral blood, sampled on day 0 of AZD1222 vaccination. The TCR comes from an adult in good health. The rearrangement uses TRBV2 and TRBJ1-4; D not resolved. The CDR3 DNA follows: TGTGCCAGCAGCCCTAGGGCGGCTGCAACTAATGAAAAACTGTTTTTT. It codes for CASSPRAAATNEKLFF.